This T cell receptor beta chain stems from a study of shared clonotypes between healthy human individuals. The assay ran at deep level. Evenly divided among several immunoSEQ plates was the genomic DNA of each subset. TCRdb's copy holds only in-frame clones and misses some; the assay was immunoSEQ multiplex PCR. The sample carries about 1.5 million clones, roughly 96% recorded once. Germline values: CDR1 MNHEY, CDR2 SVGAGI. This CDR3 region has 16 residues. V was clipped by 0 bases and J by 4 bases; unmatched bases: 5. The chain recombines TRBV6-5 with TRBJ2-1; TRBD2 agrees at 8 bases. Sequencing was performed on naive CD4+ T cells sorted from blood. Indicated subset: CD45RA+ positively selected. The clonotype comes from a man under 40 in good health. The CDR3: CASSYSIAGGYNEQFF. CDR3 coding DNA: TGTGCCAGCAGTTACTCGATTGCGGGGGGATACAATGAGCAGTTCTTC.